This T cell receptor beta chain was captured in a study of cytomegalovirus exposure and HLA in healthy donors. Whole-study findings and limits: TCR beta chains numbering more than 150 were designated cytomegalovirus-associated.

Details on this clone: Its antigen is not identified.

The germline V gene has CDR1 SGDLS and CDR2 YYNGEE. This CDR3 has 14 residues. The V end was cut by 4 bases, the J end by 6 bases, with 17 bases between. This PCR relied on a set of 60 Vbeta primers and 13 Jbeta primers. The table came from immunoSEQ multiplex PCR; TCRdb's copy has only in-frame clones and leaves some out. Of under 200,000 clones in the sample, 65% to 80% were seen once. The sequenced material came from PBMCs. The chain carries TRBV9 and TRBJ2-7, with D perhaps matching TRBD2 (5 bases). The sequence was collected from a woman aged 45-60 years in good health and CMV-seropositive. CDR3 in amino acids: CASSHVARAGEQYF. CDR3 in DNA: TGTGCCAGCAGCCACGTCGCGCGGGCGGGCGAGCAGTACTTC. Together with reference TRBV9 and TRBJ2-7, the CDR3 gives the full variable domain: DSGVTQTPKHLITATGQRVTLRCSPRSGDLSVYWYQQSLDQGLQFLIQYYNGEERAKGNILERFSAQQFPDLHSELNLSSLELGDSALYFCASSHVARAGEQYFGPGTRLTVT.